These T cell receptor beta chains were read from a single sample in a study of Graves' ophthalmopathy and Graves' hyperthyroidism. TCRdb ran MiXCR on the multiplex PCR reads and lists one entry per CDR3 protein. The sample lists under 200,000 distinct CDR3 sequences; approximately 38% were seen once. The sample consisted of peripheral blood. The receptors were sampled from a woman aged 40-49 years with Graves' ophthalmopathy. Each CDR3 is given with its conserved first and last residue. A D gene is named only where the DNA matches it firmly. Clone size is not always given. Where it is, it says once, few, many or a class for expanded clones.

V	size	D	J	CDR3	DNA
TRBV2	many	NA	TRBJ1-5	CASDGRSQDQPQHF	TGTGCCAGCGACGGCCGCTCCCAAGATCAGCCCCAGCATTTT
TRBV6-2/TRBV6-3	NA	NA	TRBJ2-7	CASTKDAYYEQYF	TGTGCCAGCACTAAGGACGCCTACTACGAGCAGTACTTC
TRBV18	NA	NA	TRBJ2-6	CASSLGSPVFRANVLTF	TGTGCCAGCTCACTTGGGTCACCAGTATTTAGGGCCAACGTCCTGACTTTC
TRBV28	once	NA	TRBJ1-2	CASSSRPGGYTF	TGTGCCAGCAGCTCCCGCCCAGGGGGCTACACCTTC
TRBV12-3/TRBV12-4	few	NA	TRBJ2-7	CASTLDGVLYEQYF	TGTGCCAGCACCCTGGACGGGGTACTCTACGAGCAGTACTTC
TRBV20-1	NA	NA	TRBJ2-7	CSARASYEQYF	TGCAGTGCTAGGGCCTCCTACGAGCAGTACTTC
TRBV20-1	many	TRBD2	TRBJ2-4	CSATWTGGNIQYF	TGCAGTGCTACTTGGACGGGAGGAAACATTCAGTACTTC
TRBV9	many	NA	TRBJ2-7	CASSVDAYGGYEQYF	TGTGCCAGCAGCGTAGACGCTTACGGAGGATACGAGCAGTACTTC
TRBV7-2	NA	NA	TRBJ2-7	CASSPFVGEQYF	TGTGCCAGCAGTCCTTTTGTCGGCGAGCAGTACTTC
TRBV28	NA	TRBD2	TRBJ2-2	CASREGLRLAGDSTGELFF	TGTGCCAGCAGGGAAGGACTGAGACTAGCGGGGGACTCTACCGGGGAGCTGTTTTTT
TRBV28	many	TRBD1	TRBJ2-7	CASTSLDRVDYEQYF	TGTGCCAGCACGAGTTTGGACAGGGTGGACTACGAGCAGTACTTC
TRBV6-2/TRBV6-3	few	NA	TRBJ2-7	CASKTSGEYYEQYF	TGTGCCAGCAAAACATCCGGGGAGTACTACGAGCAGTACTTC
TRBV30	NA	TRBD1	TRBJ1-1	CAWSKGTGTVAEAFF	TGTGCCTGGAGTAAAGGGACAGGGACGGTCGCTGAAGCTTTCTTT
TRBV6-2/TRBV6-3	many	NA	TRBJ1-1	CASRQDRENTEAFF	TGTGCCAGCAGGCAGGACAGAGAGAACACTGAAGCTTTCTTT
TRBV6-6	many	TRBD1	TRBJ2-7	CASSKDRGHEQYF	TGTGCCAGCAGCAAGGACAGGGGGCATGAGCAGTACTTC
TRBV20-1	few	TRBD2	TRBJ2-7	CSARGEGGLSYEQYF	TGCAGTGCTAGAGGGGAGGGAGGACTATCCTACGAGCAGTACTTC
TRBV7-8	NA	NA	TRBJ2-7	CASSAAGSQTYEQYF	TGTGCCAGCAGCGCGGCCGGGTCTCAGACCTACGAGCAGTACTTC
TRBV2	many	TRBD1	TRBJ2-4	CASSVRDRKYF	TGTGCCAGCAGTGTTCGGGACAGAAAATACTTC
TRBV18	many	NA	TRBJ1-1	CASFDLGGPMNTEAFF	TGTGCCAGCTTCGATTTAGGGGGACCAATGAACACTGAAGCTTTCTTT
TRBV27	NA	NA	TRBJ1-2	CASRSRLNYGYTF	TGTGCCAGCAGATCACGGCTGAACTATGGCTACACCTTC
TRBV6-1	many	NA	TRBJ1-1	CASSPDQKGPEAFF	TGTGCCAGCAGCCCGGACCAAAAGGGACCTGAAGCTTTCTTT
TRBV6-1	many	TRBD1	TRBJ1-1	CTSDLGGATTEAFF	TGTACCAGCGATCTAGGGGGCGCGACCACTGAAGCTTTCTTT
TRBV5-8	many	NA	TRBJ2-5	CASSLERTQETQYF	TGTGCCAGCAGCTTGGAACGGACCCAAGAGACCCAGTACTTC
TRBV12-3/TRBV12-4	once	NA	TRBJ2-7	CASSLAGTSYEQYF	TGTGCCAGCAGTTTAGCTGGGACCTCCTACGAGCAGTACTTC
TRBV6-5	many	NA	TRBJ1-2	CASSYAGLDGYTF	TGTGCCAGCAGTTACGCCGGGCTGGACGGCTACACCTTC
TRBV6-5	NA	NA	TRBJ2-5	CASISAGIEETQYF	TGTGCCAGCATTTCAGCAGGGATAGAGGAGACCCAGTACTTC
TRBV7-8	NA	NA	TRBJ1-6	CASSMTANNSPLHF	TGTGCCAGCAGCATGACAGCAAATAATTCACCCCTCCACTTT